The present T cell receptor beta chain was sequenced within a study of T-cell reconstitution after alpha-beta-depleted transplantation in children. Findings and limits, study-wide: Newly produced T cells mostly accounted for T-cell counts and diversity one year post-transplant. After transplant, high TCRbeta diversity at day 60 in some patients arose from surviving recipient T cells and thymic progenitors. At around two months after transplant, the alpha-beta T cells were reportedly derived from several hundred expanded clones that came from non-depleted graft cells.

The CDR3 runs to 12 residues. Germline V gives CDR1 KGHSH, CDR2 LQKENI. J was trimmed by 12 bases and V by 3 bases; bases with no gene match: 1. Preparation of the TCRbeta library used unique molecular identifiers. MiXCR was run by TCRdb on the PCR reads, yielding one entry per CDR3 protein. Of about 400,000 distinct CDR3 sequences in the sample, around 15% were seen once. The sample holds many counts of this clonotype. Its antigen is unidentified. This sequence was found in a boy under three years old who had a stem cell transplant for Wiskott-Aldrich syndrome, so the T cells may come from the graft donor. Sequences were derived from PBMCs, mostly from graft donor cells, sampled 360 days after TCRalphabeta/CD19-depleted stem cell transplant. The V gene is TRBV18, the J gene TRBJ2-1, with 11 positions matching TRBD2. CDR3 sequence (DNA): TGTGCCAGCTCACCGCTAGCGGGAGGGCAGTTCTTC. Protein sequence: CASSPLAGGQFF.